This T cell receptor (beta chain) originates from a study of shared clonotypes between healthy human individuals. Overall study context: Three CD4 naive, three CD4 memory, two CD8 naive and one CD8 memory plate were used per donor.

Trimming stripped 2 bases from V and 1 base from J, with 5 bases between. The germline gives CDR1 KGHSH, CDR2 LQKENI. This CDR3 has 13 amino acids. As concerns this clone: Other DNA sequences within the sample encode an identical CDR3.

Profiling relied on immunoSEQ multiplex PCR, and the TCRdb table lists in-frame clones only, not all of them. Of 2 million to 2.5 million clones in the sample, nearly 97% were seen once. This receptor was obtained from a man aged 18 to 29 in good health. Sequences were obtained from naive CD4+ T cells sorted from blood. The subset denotes: CD45RA+ positively selected. This chain connects TRBV18 to TRBJ2-5, with D uncertain. The CDR3 region is CASSPDGQETQYF. The CDR3 nucleotides read TGTGCCAGCTCACCAGACGGCCAAGAGACCCAGTACTTC.